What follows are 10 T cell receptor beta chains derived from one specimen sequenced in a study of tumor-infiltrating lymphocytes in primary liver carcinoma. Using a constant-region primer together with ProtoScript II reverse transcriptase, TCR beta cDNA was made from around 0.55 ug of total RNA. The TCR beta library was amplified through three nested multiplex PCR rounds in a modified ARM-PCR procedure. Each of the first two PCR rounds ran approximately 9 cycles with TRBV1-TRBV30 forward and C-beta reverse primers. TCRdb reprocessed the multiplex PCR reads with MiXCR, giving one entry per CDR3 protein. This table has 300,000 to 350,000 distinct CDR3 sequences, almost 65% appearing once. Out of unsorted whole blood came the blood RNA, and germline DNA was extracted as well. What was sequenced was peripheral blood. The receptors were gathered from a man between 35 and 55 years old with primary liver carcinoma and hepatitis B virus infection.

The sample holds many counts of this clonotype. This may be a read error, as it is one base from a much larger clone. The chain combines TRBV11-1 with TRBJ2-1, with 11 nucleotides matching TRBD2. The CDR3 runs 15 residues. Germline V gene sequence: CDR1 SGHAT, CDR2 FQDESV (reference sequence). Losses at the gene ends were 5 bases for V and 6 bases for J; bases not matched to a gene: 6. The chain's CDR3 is CASSLPGTSGNEQFF. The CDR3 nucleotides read TGTGCCAGCAGCCTACCCGGGACTAGCGGCAATGAGCAGTTCTTC. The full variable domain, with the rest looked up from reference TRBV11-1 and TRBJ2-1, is EAEVAQSPRYKITEKSQAVAFWCDPISGHATLYWYRQILGQGPELLVQFQDESVVDDSQLPKDRFSAERLKGVDSTLKIQPAELGDSAMYLCASSLPGTSGNEQFFGPGTRLTVL.

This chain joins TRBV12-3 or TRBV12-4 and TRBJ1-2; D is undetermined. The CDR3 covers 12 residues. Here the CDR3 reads CESRLPPRGYTF. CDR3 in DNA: TGTGAAAGCAGGCTACCCCCCCGTGGCTACACCTTC.

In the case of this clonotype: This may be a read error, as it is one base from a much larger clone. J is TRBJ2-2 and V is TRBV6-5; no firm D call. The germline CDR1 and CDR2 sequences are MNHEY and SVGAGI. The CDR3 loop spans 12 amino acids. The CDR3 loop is CANSYFSGELFF. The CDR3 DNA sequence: TGTGCCAACAGTTACTTCTCCGGGGAGCTGTTTTTT.

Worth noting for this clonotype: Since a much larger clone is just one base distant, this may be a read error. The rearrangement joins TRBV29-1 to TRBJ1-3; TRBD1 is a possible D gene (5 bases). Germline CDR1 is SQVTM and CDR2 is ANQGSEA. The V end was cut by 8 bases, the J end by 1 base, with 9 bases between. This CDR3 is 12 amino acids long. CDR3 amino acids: CSIRTSGNTIYF. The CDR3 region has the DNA TGCAGCATTCGGACATCTGGAAACACCATATATTTT.

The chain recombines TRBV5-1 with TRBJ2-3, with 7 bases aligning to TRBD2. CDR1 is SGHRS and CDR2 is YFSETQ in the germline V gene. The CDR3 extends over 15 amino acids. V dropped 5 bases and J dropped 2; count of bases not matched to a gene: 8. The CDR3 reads CASRELAGATDTQYF. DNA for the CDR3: TGCGCCAGCAGAGAGTTGGCGGGAGCCACAGATACGCAGTATTTT.

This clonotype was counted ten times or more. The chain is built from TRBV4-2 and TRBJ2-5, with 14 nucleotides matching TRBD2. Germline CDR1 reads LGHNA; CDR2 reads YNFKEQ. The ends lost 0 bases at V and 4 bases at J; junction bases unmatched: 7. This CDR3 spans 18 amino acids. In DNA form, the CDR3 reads TGTGCCAGCAGCCAAGACCCGATTGGACTAGCGGGGGGAGAGACCCAGTACTTC. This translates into CASSQDPIGLAGGETQYF.

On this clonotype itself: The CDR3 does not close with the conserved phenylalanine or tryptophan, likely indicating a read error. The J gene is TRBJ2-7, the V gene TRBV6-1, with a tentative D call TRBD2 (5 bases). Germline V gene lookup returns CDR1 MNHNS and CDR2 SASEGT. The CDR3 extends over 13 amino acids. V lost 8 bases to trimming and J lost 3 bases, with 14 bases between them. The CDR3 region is CASSRSGNYEQYL. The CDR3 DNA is TGTGCCAGCTCTCGATCCGGGAACTACGAGCAGTACTTA.

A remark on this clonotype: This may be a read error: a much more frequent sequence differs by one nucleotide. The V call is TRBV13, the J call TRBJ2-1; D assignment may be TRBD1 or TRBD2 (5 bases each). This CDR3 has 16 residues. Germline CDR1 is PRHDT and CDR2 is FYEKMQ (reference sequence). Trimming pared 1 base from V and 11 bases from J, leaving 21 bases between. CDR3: CASSLASGPKGYKQFF. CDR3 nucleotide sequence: TGTGCCAGCAGCTTAGCCTCGGGACCCAAAGGGTATAAGCAGTTCTTC.

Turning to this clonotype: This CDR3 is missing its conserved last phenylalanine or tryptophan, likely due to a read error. CDR3 DNA: TGCGCCAGCAGCCCCGGGACTAGCGGGAGGGCCTATGTGTACGAGCAGTACATC. It is translated as CASSPGTSGRAYVYEQYI. This chain joins TRBV5-1 and TRBJ2-7; 16 bases agree with TRBD2. The CDR3 contains 18 residues. J gave up 4 bases and V 4 bases, and 11 bases lay outside the gene matches. Per the germline V gene, CDR1 is SGHRS and CDR2 is YFSETQ.

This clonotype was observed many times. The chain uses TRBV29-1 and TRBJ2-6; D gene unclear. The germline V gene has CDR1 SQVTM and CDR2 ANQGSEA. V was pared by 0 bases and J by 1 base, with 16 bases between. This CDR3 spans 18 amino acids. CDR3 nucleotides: TGCAGCGTTGAAGACTCCCACTTGCGAGGTTCTGGGGCCAACGTCCTGACTTTC. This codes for CSVEDSHLRGSGANVLTF.